This T cell receptor beta chain was identified during a study of immune evolution from preneoplasia to lung adenocarcinoma. Profiling relied on immunoSEQ multiplex PCR, and the TCRdb table lists in-frame clones only, not all of them. The table has over 4,500 clones, about nine tenths seen once. Study-wide results and limits: Normal lung had highest clonality; later lesions appeared denser, more diverse.

This CDR3 has 15 amino acids. Germline CDR1 reads LNHNV; CDR2 reads YYDKDF (reference sequence). Unmatched junction bases numbered 5, after V lost 0 bases and J lost 4 bases. As regards this clone: Its cognate antigen is unknown.

The material sequenced was FFPE atypical adenomatous hyperplasia tissue from the lung. Indicated subset: atypical adenomatous hyperplasia (AAH), lung preneoplasia. The clonotype originates from a person between 65 and 80 years old with lung adenocarcinoma. V gene TRBV15 combines with J gene TRBJ2-5, with 7 bases identical to TRBD2. Written as DNA, the CDR3 is TGTGCCACCAGCAGAGACCCGACGGGAGGAGAGACCCAGTACTTC. Translation gives CATSRDPTGGETQYF.